This T cell receptor beta chain came from a study of T cells expressing NK-cell markers. On the study more broadly: Serological testing identified most of the eight sequenced donors as HCMV-seropositive and one as seronegative.

Germline CDR1 reads MRHNA; CDR2 reads SNTAGT. This CDR3 comprises 18 residues. On this clonotype itself: Its antigen remains unidentified.

UMIs accompanied the 5'RACE template switching by which TCR beta cDNA was made. After re-calling the 5' RACE reads, TCRdb lists one entry per CDR3 protein, DNA absent. The sample totals 400,000 or so distinct CDR3 sequences; its top ten clones hold about 10%. Findings of the study overall: The study did not resolve the HCMV specificity of expanded NKG2C+ T cell clones.

Sequencing was carried out using blood T cells: a sorted CD56 or NKG2C T cell subset, CD4+ or CD8+ T cells, or bulk PBMC T cells (not recorded which). The chain combines TRBV6-4 with TRBJ2-1; TCRdb proposes TRBD2, but this gene call is untestable without DNA. This sequence was found in a woman aged 50 to 60 in good health. The CDR3 loop reads CASSVSGPHQSSYNEQFF.